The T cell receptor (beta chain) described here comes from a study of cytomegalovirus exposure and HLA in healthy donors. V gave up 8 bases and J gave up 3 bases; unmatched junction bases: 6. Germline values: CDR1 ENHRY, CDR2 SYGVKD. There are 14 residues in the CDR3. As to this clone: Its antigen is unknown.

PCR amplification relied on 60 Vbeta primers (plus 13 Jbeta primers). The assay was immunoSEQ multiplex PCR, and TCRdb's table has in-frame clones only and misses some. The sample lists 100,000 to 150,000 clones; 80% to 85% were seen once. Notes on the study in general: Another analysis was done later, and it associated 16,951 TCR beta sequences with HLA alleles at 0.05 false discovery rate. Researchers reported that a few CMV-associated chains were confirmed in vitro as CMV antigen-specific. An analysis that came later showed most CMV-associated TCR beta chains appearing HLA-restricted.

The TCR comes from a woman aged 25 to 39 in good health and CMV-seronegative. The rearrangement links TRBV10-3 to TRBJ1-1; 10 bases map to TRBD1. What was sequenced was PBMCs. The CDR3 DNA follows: TGTGCCATCCGGACAGGGGGGACCCACACTGAAGCTTTCTTT. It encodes CAIRTGGTHTEAFF.